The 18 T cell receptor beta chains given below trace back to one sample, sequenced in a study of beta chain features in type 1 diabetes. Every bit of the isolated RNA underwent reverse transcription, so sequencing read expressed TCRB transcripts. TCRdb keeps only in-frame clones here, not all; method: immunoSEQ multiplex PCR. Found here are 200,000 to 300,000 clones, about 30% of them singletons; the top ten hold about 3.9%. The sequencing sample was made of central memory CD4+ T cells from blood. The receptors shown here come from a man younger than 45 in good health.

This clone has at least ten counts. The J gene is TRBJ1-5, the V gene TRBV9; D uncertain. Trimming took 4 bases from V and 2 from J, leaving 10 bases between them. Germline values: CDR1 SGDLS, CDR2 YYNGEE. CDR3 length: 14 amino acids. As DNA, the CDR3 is TGTGCCAGCAGCCCCGGGAGCGGCAATCAGCCCCAGCATTTT. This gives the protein CASSPGSGNQPQHF.

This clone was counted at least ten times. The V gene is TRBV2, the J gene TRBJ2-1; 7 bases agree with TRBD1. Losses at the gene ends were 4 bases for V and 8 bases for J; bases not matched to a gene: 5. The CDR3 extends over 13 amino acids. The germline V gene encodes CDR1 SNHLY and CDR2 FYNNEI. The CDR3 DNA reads TGTGCCAGCAGTGTCGGACAGGCGGATGAGCAGTTCTTC. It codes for CASSVGQADEQFF.

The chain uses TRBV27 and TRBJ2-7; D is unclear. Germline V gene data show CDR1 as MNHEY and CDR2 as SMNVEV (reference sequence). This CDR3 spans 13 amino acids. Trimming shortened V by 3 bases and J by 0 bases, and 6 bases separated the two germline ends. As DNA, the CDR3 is TGTGCCAGCAGTTTGAAGATCTCCTACGAGCAGTACTTC. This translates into CASSLKISYEQYF.

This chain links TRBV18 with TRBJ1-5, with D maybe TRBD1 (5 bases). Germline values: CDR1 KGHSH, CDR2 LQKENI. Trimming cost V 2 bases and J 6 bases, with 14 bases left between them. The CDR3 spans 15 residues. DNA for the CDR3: TGTGCCAGCTCACCAACGACGAGGGGAGGTCAGCCCCAGCATTTT. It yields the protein CASSPTTRGGQPQHF.

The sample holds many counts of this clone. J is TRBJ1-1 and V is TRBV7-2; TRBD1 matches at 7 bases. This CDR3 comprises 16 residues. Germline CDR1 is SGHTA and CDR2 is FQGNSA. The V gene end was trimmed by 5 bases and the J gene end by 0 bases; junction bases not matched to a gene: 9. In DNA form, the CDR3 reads TGTGCCAGCAGCGCGCGACAGGGCGATTTGAACACTGAAGCTTTCTTT. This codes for CASSARQGDLNTEAFF. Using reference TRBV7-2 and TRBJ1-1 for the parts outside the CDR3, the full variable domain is GAGVSQSPSNKVTEKGKDVELRCDPISGHTALYWYRQSLGQGLEFLIYFQGNSAPDKSGLPSDRFSAERTGGSVSTLTIQRTQQEDSAVYLCASSARQGDLNTEAFFGQGTRLTVV.

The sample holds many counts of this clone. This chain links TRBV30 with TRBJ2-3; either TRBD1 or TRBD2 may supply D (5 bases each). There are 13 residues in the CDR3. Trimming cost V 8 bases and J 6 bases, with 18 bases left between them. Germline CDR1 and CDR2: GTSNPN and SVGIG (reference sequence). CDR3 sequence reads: CAHLRVSGDTQYF. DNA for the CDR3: TGTGCCCACCTCAGGGTTTCGGGGGATACGCAGTATTTT.

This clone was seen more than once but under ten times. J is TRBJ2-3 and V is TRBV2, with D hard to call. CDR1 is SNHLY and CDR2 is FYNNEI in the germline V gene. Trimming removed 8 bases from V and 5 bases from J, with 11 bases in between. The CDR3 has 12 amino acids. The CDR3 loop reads CASCVSVDTQYF. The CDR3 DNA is TGTGCCAGCTGCGTGTCGGTAGATACGCAGTATTTT.

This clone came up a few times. The CDR3 region has the DNA TGCGCCAGCAGCTCCTTCTCGGGACAGGGGGCGAGGCCAGATACGCAGTATTTT. This gives the protein CASSSFSGQGARPDTQYF. This rearrangement joins TRBV5-1 to TRBJ2-3, with 12 positions matching TRBD1. The V gene's germline CDR1 is SGHRS and CDR2 YFSETQ. Trimming removed 3 bases from V and 4 bases from J; junction bases left unmatched: 12. CDR3 length: 18 amino acids.

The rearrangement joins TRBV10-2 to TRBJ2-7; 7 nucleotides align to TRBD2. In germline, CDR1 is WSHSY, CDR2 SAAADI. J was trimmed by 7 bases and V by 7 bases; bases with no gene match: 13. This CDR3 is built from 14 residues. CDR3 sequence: CASIGGGRTGEQYF. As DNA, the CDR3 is TGCGCCAGCATTGGCGGGGGACGTACTGGGGAGCAGTACTTC.

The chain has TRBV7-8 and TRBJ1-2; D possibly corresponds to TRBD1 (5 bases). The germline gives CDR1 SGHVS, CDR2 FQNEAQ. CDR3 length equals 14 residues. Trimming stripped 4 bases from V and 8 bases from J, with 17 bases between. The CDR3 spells CASSSLYGTQGYTF. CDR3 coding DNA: TGTGCCAGCAGCTCCCTTTACGGGACGCAAGGCTACACCTTC.

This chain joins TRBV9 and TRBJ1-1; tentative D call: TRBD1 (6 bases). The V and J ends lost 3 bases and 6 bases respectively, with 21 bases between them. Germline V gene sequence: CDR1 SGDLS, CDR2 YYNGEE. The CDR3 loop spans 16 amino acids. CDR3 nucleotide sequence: TGTGCCAGCAGCGACAGGGAAACTCTCCTTTACGCTGAAGCTTTCTTT. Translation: CASSDRETLLYAEAFF.

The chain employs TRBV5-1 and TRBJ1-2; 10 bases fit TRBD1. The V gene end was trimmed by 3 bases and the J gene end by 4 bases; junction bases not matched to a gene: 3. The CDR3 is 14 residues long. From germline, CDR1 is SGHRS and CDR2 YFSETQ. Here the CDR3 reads CASSSTGGSYGYTF. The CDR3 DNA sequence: TGCGCCAGCAGCTCGACAGGGGGCAGCTATGGCTACACCTTC.

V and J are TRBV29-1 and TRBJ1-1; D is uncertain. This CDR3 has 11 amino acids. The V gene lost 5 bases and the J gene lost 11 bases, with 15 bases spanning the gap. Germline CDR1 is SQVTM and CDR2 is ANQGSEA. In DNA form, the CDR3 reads TGCAGCGTTATCAGCGGCTCCGAGGCTTTCTTT. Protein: CSVISGSEAFF.

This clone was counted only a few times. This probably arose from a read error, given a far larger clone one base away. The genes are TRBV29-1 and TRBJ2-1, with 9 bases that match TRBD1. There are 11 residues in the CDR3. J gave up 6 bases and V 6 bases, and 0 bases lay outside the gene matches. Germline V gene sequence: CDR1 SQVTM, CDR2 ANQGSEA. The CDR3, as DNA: TGCAGCGTGACAGGGGGCAATGAGCAGTTCTTC. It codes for CSVTGGNEQFF.

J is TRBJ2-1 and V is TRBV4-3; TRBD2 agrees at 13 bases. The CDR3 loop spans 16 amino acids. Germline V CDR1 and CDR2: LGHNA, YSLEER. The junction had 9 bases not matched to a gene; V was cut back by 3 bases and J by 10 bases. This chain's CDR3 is CASSHGGLAGEGEQFF. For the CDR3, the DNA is TGCGCCAGCAGCCACGGTGGACTAGCGGGAGAGGGGGAGCAGTTCTTC.

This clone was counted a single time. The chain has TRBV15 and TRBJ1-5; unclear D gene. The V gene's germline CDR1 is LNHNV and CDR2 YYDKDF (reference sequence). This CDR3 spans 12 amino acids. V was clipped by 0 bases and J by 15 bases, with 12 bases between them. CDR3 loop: CATSRDRGRRHF. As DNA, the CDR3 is TGTGCCACCAGCAGAGATAGAGGGCGGCGGCATTTT.

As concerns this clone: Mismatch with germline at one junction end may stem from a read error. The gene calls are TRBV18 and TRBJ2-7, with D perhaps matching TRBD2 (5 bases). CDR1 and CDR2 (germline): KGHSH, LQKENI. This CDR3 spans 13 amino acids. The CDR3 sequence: CASSPTGSAEQYF. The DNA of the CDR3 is TGTGCCAGCTCACCAACGGGGTCTGCCGAGCAATACTTC. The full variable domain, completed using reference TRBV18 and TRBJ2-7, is NAGVMQNPRHLVRRRGQEARLRCSPMKGHSHVYWYRQLPEEGLKFMVYLQKENIIDESGMPKERFSAEFPKEGPSILRIQQVVRGDSAAYFCASSPTGSAEQYFGPGTRLTVT.

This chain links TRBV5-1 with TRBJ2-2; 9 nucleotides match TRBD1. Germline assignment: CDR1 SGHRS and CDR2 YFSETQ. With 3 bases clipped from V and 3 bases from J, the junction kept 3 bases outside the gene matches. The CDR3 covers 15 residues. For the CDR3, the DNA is TGCGCCAGCAGCTCGGGACAGGGAGACACCGGGGAGCTGTTTTTT. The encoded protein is CASSSGQGDTGELFF.